This TCR beta chain was profiled in a study of molecular identifiers for immune sequencing clone quantification. General study findings and limits: Identical TCR molecules that share a barcode could lead to an underestimation of highly expanded clone sizes. Detection of one spiked Jurkat cell's TCR RNA reportedly worked in around 1 million naive cells.

This clonotype showed up many times. The target antigen is unknown. The length of the CDR3 is 12 residues. The germline V and J ends were trimmed by 2 bases and 2 bases, with 3 bases remaining between them. Germline-derived CDR1 and CDR2 are MNHEY and SVGAGI. One entry per CDR3 protein results from TCRdb running MiXCR on the PCR reads. Here the sample spans about 510,000 distinct CDR3 sequences, about 22% being singletons. Material: naive CD8+ T cells from blood, with Jurkat cell RNA spiked in. This sample's subset: FACS-sorted CD8+CD4-CCR7+CD45RA+ naive T cells. The chain uses TRBV6-5 and TRBJ1-1; the D is unclear. The sequence derives from a human donor in good health. Some libraries in this study had Jurkat cell RNA spiked in. The CDR3 loop reads CASSYINTEAFF. The CDR3 DNA follows: TGTGCCAGCAGTTACATAAACACTGAAGCTTTCTTT.